These T cell receptor beta chains were read from a single sample in a study of EBV T-cell therapy then PD-1 blockade in nasopharyngeal carcinoma. Sequenced by immunoSEQ multiplex PCR; TCRdb stores in-frame clones only, minus some. The sample yields 24,000 or so clones, around 82% seen once. Antigens of these TCRs are unknown. Sequencing was performed on CD8+ T cells from blood, taken around day 65 from a patient whose treatment included autologous EBV-specific T cells and nivolumab. The origin of the receptors is a man aged 35-49 years with nasopharyngeal carcinoma. Both conserved end residues are part of each CDR3. D genes are given only for firm matches. Only part of the rows carry a size: once, few, many, or a class if the clone is expanded.

cdr3_nt cdr3_aa d_call clone_size j_call v_call
TGTGCCAGCAGCGGAGCCGGGACAGGGGGCTCCTACGAGCAGTACTTC CASSGAGTGGSYEQYF TRBD1 NA TRBJ2-7 TRBV9
TGCGCCAGCAGCTTTGCCTACGAGCAGTACTTC CASSFAYEQYF NA NA TRBJ2-7 TRBV5-1
TGTGCCAGCAGCCAAGAGGGGGGGACTGGAAACACCATATATTTT CASSQEGGTGNTIYF NA NA TRBJ1-3 TRBV4-2
TGCGCCAGCAGCTTGGCCAAGGGGGGTGCTCCTAATGAAAAACTGTTTTTT CASSLAKGGAPNEKLFF NA NA TRBJ1-4 TRBV5-1
TGCGCCAGCAGCCAAACCGGGACAGCACAAGAGACCCAGTACTTC CASSQTGTAQETQYF TRBD1 NA TRBJ2-5 TRBV4-3
TGTGCCAGCAGCCAAGGGGCCGGGGAGCTGTTTTTT CASSQGAGELFF NA NA TRBJ2-2 TRBV7-6
TGTGCCAGCGAACCCCGCTCAGGGGAAAACATTCAGTACTTC CASEPRSGENIQYF NA NA TRBJ2-4 TRBV7-9
TGTGCCAGCAGTGACTCGATTGAGGGGGCAACTGAAGCTTTCTTT CASSDSIEGATEAFF TRBD1 few TRBJ1-1 TRBV6-4
TGTGCCAGCAACCCGACAGAGAAGCCGCAGTTCTTC CASNPTEKPQFF NA NA TRBJ2-1 TRBV5-6
TGTGCCAGCAGCGTAGTGGGCACCCGTGGTCTGGACACTGAAGCTTTCTTT CASSVVGTRGLDTEAFF NA NA TRBJ1-1 TRBV9
TGTGCCAGCAGCTTAGGAACCGTAGAGACCCAGTACTTC CASSLGTVETQYF NA NA TRBJ2-5 TRBV11-3
TGTGCCAGTAGTATCGCGGTTTTCTCTGGAAACACCATATATTTT CASSIAVFSGNTIYF NA once TRBJ1-3 TRBV19
TGCGCCAGCAGCTTTAGAACTCGCTACGAGCAGTACTTC CASSFRTRYEQYF NA NA TRBJ2-7 TRBV5-1
TGTGCCAGCAGTTACCAGCAAACGAGGGAGACCCAGTACTTC CASSYQQTRETQYF NA NA TRBJ2-5 TRBV6-5
TGCGCCAGCAGCCAAGATCTAACAGGTGCTCCCTACGAGCAGTACTTC CASSQDLTGAPYEQYF NA NA TRBJ2-7 TRBV4-3
TGTGCCAGCAGTTACTCGAGCGGGGCAGGGGACTACGAGCAGTACTTC CASSYSSGAGDYEQYF NA NA TRBJ2-7 TRBV6-2/TRBV6-3
TGTGCCAGCAGCGCCGGGACAGGGGGCTGGAGCACCGGGGAGCTGTTTTTT CASSAGTGGWSTGELFF TRBD1 NA TRBJ2-2 TRBV2
TGCGCCAGCAGCCCCGAAGGGGGACCTTACCCAGATACGCAGTATTTT CASSPEGGPYPDTQYF NA NA TRBJ2-3 TRBV5-1
TGTGCCAGTAGTGAAGGGGAGGCTGGGGCCAACGTCCTGACTTTC CASSEGEAGANVLTF NA few TRBJ2-6 TRBV19
TGTGCCAGCAGTGAATTGGGGTCTTACACCTTC CASSELGSYTF NA NA TRBJ1-2 TRBV6-1
TGTGCCAGCAGCGGACAGGTAGCCAAAAACATTCAGTACTTC CASSGQVAKNIQYF NA NA TRBJ2-4 TRBV9
TGCGCCAGCAGCTTGGCCGGGACCACGAGCTCCTACAATGAGCAGTTCTTC CASSLAGTTSSYNEQFF NA NA TRBJ2-1 TRBV5-1
TGTGCCAGCAGCTTCTCCATAGCCCCTCGTTCCACCGGGGAGCTGTTTTTT CASSFSIAPRSTGELFF NA NA TRBJ2-2 TRBV5-6
TGTGCCAGCAGTAGCGGTCCCCCCTACGAGCAGTACTTC CASSSGPPYEQYF NA few TRBJ2-7 TRBV6-6
TGTGCCAGCAGCGTAGCTGGTCGGCCCGAGGATATGTCATTTGGCTACACCTTC CASSVAGRPEDMSFGYTF NA NA TRBJ1-2 TRBV9
TGTGCCAGCAGTTACTCGTTAAGGGGGCATGAGCAGTTCTTC CASSYSLRGHEQFF TRBD1 NA TRBJ2-1 TRBV6-5
TGTGCCAGCAGCTTACAGCCTAGCGGGGGGAATGAGCAGTTCTTC CASSLQPSGGNEQFF TRBD2 NA TRBJ2-1 TRBV7-9
TGTGCCAGCAGTTACCGCCCGAACTTCGACACCGGGGAGCTGTTTTTT CASSYRPNFDTGELFF NA few TRBJ2-2 TRBV6-5
TGTGCCAGCAGCCTAGCGGGGGGCGGCGAGACCCAGTACTTC CASSLAGGGETQYF TRBD2 NA TRBJ2-5 TRBV7-6
TGCAGCGTTCCCAGCCCCGGGACAAGAGAAGCTTTCTTT CSVPSPGTREAFF NA NA TRBJ1-1 TRBV29-1
TGTGCCACCAGTGAGGGGGCCCACGAGCAGTACTTC CATSEGAHEQYF NA NA TRBJ2-7 TRBV24-1
TGTGCCAGCAGCGTAGGGGGGGCCCTCTACAATGAGCAGTTCTTC CASSVGGALYNEQFF NA NA TRBJ2-1 TRBV9
TGTGCCAGCAGCCGAGGACAGGGGGTTGAAAAACTGTTTTTT CASSRGQGVEKLFF NA NA TRBJ1-4 TRBV21-1